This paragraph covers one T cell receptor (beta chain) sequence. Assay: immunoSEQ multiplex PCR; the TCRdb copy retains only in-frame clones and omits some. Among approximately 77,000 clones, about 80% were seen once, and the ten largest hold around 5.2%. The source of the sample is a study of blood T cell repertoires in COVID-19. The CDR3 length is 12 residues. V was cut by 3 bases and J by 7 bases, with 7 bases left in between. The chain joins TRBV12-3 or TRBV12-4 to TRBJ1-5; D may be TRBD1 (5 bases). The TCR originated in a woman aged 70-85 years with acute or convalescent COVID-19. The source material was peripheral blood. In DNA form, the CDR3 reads TGTGCCAGCAGTTTCTGGGGCCAGCCCCAGCATTTT. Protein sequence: CASSFWGQPQHF.